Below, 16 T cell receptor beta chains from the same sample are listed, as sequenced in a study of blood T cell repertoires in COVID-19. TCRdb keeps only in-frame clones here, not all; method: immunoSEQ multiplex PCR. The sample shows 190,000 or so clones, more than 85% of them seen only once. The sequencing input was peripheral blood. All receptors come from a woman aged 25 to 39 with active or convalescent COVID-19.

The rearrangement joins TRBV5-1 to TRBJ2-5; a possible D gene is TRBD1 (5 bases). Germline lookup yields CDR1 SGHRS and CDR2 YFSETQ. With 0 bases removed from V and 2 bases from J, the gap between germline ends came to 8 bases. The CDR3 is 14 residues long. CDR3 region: CASSLGQIQETQYF. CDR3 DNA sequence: TGCGCCAGCAGCTTGGGACAGATTCAAGAGACCCAGTACTTC.

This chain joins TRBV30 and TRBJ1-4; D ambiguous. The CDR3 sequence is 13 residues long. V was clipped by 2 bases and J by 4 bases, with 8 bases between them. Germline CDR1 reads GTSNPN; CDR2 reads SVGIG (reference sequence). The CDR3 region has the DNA TGTGCCTGGAGTCCCCAGTATAATGAAAAACTGTTTTTT. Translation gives CAWSPQYNEKLFF.

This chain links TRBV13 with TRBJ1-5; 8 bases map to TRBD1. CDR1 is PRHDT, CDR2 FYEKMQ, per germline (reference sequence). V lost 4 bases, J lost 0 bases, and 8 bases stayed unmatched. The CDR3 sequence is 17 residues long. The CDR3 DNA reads TGTGCCAGCAGCTCCCGGACAGGGTTGGATAGCAATCAGCCCCAGCATTTT. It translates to CASSSRTGLDSNQPQHF.

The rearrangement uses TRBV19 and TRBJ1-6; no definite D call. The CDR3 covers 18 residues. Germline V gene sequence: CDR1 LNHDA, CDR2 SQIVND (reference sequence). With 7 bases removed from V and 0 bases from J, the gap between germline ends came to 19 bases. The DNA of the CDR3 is TGTGCCAGTACCCGATTGTGGCACCCCGACTCCTATAATTCACCCCTCCACTTT. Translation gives CASTRLWHPDSYNSPLHF.

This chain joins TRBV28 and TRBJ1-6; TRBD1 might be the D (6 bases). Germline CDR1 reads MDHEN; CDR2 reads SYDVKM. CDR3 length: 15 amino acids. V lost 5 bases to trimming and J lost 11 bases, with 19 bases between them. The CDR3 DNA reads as TGTGCCAGCAGTGTTGATCAGGGGAGTTTAACACCCCTCCACTTT. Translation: CASSVDQGSLTPLHF.

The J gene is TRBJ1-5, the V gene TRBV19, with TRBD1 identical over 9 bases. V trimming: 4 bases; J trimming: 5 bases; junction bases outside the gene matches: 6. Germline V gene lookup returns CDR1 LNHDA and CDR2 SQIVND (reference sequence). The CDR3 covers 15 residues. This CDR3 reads CASSTGTGSDQPQHF. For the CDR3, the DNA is TGTGCCAGTAGTACCGGGACAGGGAGCGATCAGCCCCAGCATTTT.

The CDR3 nucleotides are TGTGCCACCAGCAGAGACCCCCCACACAGAGGACGGGGCACTGAAGCTTTCTTT. This translates into CATSRDPPHRGRGTEAFF. V is TRBV15 and J is TRBJ1-1; D is unresolved. Trimming took 0 bases from V and 4 from J, leaving 21 bases between them. This CDR3 region has 18 residues. From germline, CDR1 is LNHNV and CDR2 YYDKDF (reference sequence).

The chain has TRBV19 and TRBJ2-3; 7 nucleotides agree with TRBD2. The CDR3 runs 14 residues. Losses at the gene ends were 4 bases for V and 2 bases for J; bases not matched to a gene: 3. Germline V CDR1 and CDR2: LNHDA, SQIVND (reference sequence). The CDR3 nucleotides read TGTGCCAGTAGTACCGGGGGGTTCACAGATACGCAGTATTTT. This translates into CASSTGGFTDTQYF.

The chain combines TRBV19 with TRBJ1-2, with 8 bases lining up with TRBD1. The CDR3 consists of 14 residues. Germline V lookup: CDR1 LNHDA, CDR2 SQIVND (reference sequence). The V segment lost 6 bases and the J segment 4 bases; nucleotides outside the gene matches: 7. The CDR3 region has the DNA TGTGCCAGTAGCGCGGGACAGGCAACCTATGGCTACACCTTC. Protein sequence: CASSAGQATYGYTF.

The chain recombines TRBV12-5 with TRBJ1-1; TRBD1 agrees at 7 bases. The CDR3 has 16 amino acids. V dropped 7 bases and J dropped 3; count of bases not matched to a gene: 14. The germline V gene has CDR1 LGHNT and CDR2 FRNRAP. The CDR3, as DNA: TGTGCTAGTGCCACAGGGCGGGACAGAGTTCACACTGAAGCTTTCTTT. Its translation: CASATGRDRVHTEAFF.

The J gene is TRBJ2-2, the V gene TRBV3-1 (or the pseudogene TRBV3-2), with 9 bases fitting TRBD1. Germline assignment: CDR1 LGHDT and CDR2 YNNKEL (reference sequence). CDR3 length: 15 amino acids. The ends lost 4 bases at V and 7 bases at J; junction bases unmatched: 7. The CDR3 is CASSRWTGDVGELFF. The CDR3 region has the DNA TGTGCCAGCAGCCGATGGACAGGGGATGTCGGGGAGCTGTTTTTT.

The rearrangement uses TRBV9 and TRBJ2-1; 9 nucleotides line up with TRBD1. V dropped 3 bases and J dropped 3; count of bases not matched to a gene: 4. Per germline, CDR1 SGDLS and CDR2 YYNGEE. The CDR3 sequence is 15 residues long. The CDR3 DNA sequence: TGTGCCAGCAGCGCACAGGGGGCTAGCTACAATGAGCAGTTCTTC. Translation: CASSAQGASYNEQFF.

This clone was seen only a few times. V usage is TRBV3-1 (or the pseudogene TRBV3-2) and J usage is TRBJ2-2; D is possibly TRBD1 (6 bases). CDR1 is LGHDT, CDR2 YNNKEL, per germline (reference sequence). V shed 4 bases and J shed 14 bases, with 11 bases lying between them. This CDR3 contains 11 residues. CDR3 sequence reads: CASSRGQKLFF. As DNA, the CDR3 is TGTGCCAGCAGCCGAGGACAGAAACTGTTTTTT.

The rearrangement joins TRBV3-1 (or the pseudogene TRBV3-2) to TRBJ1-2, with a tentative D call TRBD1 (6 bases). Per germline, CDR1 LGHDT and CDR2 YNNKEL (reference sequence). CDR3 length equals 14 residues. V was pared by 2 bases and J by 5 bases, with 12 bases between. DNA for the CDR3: TGTGCCAGCAGCCAACAGGACAGATCATATGGCTACACCTTC. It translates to CASSQQDRSYGYTF.

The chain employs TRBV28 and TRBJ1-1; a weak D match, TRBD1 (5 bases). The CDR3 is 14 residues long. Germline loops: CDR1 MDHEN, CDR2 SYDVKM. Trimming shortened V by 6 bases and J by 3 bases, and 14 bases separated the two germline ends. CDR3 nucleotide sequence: TGTGCCAGCAGAAGTCTATACAGGTACACTGAAGCTTTCTTT. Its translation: CASRSLYRYTEAFF.

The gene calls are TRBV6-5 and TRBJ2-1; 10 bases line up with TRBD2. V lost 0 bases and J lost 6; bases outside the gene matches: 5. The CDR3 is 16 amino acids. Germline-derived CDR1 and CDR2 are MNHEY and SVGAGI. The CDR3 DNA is TGTGCCAGCAGTTACTCGGGTAGCGGGGGGTCCAATGAGCAGTTCTTC. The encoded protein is CASSYSGSGGSNEQFF.